This section outlines one T cell receptor (beta chain) sequence together with its context. The source of the sample is a study of blood T cell repertoires in COVID-19. From germline, CDR1 is SGHVS and CDR2 FQNEAQ. The CDR3 covers 15 residues. With 5 bases removed from V and 5 bases from J, the gap between germline ends came to 16 bases. Repertoires were generated with immunoSEQ multiplex PCR, while TCRdb's copy carries only in-frame clones and drops some. The sample carries about 270,000 clones, about nine tenths recorded once. Sequencing was carried out using PBMCs or T cells enriched from blood (not recorded which). The chain recombines TRBV7-8 with TRBJ2-1; a possible D gene is TRBD2 (5 bases). The receptor was derived from a woman in her thirties or forties with acute COVID-19. The CDR3 reads CASSSTSLGNNEQFF. The CDR3 bases are TGTGCCAGCAGCAGCACTAGTTTGGGGAACAATGAGCAGTTCTTC.